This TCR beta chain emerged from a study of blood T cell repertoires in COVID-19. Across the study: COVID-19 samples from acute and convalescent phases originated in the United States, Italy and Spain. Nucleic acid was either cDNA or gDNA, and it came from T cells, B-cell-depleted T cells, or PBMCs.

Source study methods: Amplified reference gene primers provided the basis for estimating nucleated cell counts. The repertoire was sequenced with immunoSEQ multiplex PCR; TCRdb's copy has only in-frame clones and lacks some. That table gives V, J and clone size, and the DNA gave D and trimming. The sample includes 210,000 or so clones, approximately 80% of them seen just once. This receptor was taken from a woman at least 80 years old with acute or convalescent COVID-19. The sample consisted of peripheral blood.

CDR3 in DNA: TGTGCCTGGAGTCAAACCGGGGGGGGAGGCACAGATACGCAGTATTTT. As protein: CAWSQTGGGGTDTQYF. This rearrangement joins TRBV30 to TRBJ2-3, with TRBD2 matching 8 bases. The V gene end was trimmed by 2 bases and the J gene end by 1 base; junction bases not matched to a gene: 8. Germline CDR1 reads GTSNPN; CDR2 reads SVGIG (reference sequence). There are 16 residues in the CDR3.